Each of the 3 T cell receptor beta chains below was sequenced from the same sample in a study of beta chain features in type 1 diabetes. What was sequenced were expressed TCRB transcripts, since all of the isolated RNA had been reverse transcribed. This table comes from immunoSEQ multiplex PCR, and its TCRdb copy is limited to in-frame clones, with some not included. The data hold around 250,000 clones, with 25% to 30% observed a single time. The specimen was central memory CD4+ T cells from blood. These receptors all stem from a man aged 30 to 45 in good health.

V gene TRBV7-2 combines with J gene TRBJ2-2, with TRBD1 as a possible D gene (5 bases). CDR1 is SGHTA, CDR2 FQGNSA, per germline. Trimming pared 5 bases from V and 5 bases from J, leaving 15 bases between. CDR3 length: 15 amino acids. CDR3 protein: CASSKTPQGTGELFF. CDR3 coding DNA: TGTGCCAGCAGCAAGACTCCCCAGGGAACCGGGGAGCTGTTTTTT.

The CDR3 DNA follows: TGTGCCAGCAGCTTAGTGGTCACCTCATTTAACTCCTACGAGCAGTACTTC. Translating it yields CASSLVVTSFNSYEQYF. This rearrangement joins TRBV7-2 to TRBJ2-7, with D uncertain. V shed 1 base and J shed 0 bases, with 16 bases lying between them. CDR3 length equals 17 residues. Germline CDR1 reads SGHTA; CDR2 reads FQGNSA.

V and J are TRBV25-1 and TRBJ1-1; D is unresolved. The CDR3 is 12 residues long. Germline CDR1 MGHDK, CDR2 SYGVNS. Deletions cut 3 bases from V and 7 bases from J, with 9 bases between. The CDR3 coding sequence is TGTGCCAGCAGTGAGGTGGGAGGTGAAGCTTTCTTT. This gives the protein CASSEVGGEAFF.